A selection of T cell receptor beta chains follows, all from one sample in a study of shared clonotypes between healthy human individuals. The repertoire was sequenced with immunoSEQ multiplex PCR; TCRdb's copy has only in-frame clones and lacks some. The repertoire includes some 1.1 million clones, roughly 80% of them detected once, and about 0.89% sits in the top ten. Material for sequencing was memory CD4+ T cells from PBMCs. The receptors come from a man younger than 35 in good health. Some clones in this sample may be carry-over from other donors' samples. Both conserved end residues are part of each CDR3. Fields, in order: J gene, V gene, CDR3 protein.

J: TRBJ2-4
V: TRBV5-1
CDR3: CASSTGQAGAKNIQYF

J: TRBJ2-2
V: TRBV6-6
CDR3: CASSPLGSTGELFF

J: TRBJ2-3
V: TRBV7-3
CDR3: CASSGGTASGTQYF

J: TRBJ2-7
V: TRBV2
CDR3: CASSDPGPTYEQYF

J: TRBJ2-7
V: TRBV9
CDR3: CASSVGSGGAGSYEQYF

J: TRBJ2-1
V: TRBV28
CDR3: CASTGSPDLEQFF

J: TRBJ2-5
V: TRBV28
CDR3: CASSLGGVQETQYF

J: TRBJ2-7
V: TRBV4-1
CDR3: CASSQDRTNYYEQYF

J: TRBJ2-7
V: TRBV7-2
CDR3: CASSLVPQSLASYEQYF

J: TRBJ1-2
V: TRBV27
CDR3: CAGDYGYTF

J: TRBJ2-5
V: TRBV2
CDR3: CASSEDREETQYF

J: TRBJ2-4
V: TRBV19
CDR3: CASSIGGATENIQYF

J: TRBJ1-3
V: TRBV4-2
CDR3: CASSQERALGLTGNTIYF

J: TRBJ2-5
V: TRBV30
CDR3: CAWSVSGGTQYF

J: TRBJ2-7
V: TRBV9
CDR3: CASSPRGRRGSIEQYF

J: TRBJ2-4
V: TRBV6-6
CDR3: CASGHHRGLAKNIQYF

J: TRBJ1-1
V: TRBV7-9
CDR3: CASSPRQGGNTEAFF

J: TRBJ2-7
V: TRBV7-9
CDR3: CASSLGRNYEQYF

J: TRBJ2-6
V: TRBV5-1
CDR3: CASSLGDDLAGANVLTF

J: TRBJ2-2
V: TRBV18
CDR3: CASSPRTTNTGELFF

J: TRBJ2-5
V: TRBV11-2
CDR3: CASSLVDWGRETQYF

J: TRBJ2-3
V: TRBV4-1
CDR3: CASSQPTSTDTQYF

J: TRBJ1-5
V: TRBV2
CDR3: CASSDQGYQPQHF

J: TRBJ2-3
V: TRBV5-6
CDR3: CASSLVVSSGGTQYF

J: TRBJ1-2
V: TRBV9
CDR3: CASSVGGSGGPGYTF

J: TRBJ2-1
V: TRBV6-5
CDR3: CASSYSGLQTDEQFF

J: TRBJ2-2
V: TRBV7-3
CDR3: CASSLKGTGELFF

J: TRBJ1-1
V: TRBV11-3
CDR3: CASSLEGGEAFF

J: TRBJ2-1
V: TRBV27
CDR3: CASSLSGLAGEQFF

J: TRBJ2-5
V: TRBV28
CDR3: CASNIGGARVGETQYF

J: TRBJ2-1
V: TRBV15
CDR3: CATSHRDRGYNEQFF

J: TRBJ2-7
V: TRBV1
CDR3: CTSSQGDRESYEQYF

J: TRBJ2-1
V: TRBV7-2
CDR3: CASSLSHYNEQFF

J: TRBJ1-5
V: TRBV6-5
CDR3: CASSYSGTGLNQPQHF

J: TRBJ1-4
V: TRBV11-2
CDR3: CASSLAPGINEKLFF

J: TRBJ2-5
V: TRBV28
CDR3: CASSSSLEIGTQYF

J: TRBJ2-1
V: TRBV29-1
CDR3: CSVEPYFDSEQFF

J: TRBJ2-7
V: TRBV30
CDR3: CAWSAGLFQSSYEQYF

J: TRBJ2-7
V: TRBV2
CDR3: CASSPWGYEQYF

J: TRBJ1-1
V: TRBV18
CDR3: CASSLLSKGNTEAFF

J: TRBJ2-1
V: TRBV25-1
CDR3: CASSDPGTSAYNEQFF

J: TRBJ2-5
V: TRBV2
CDR3: CASSEDRARETQYF

J: TRBJ2-7
V: TRBV5-8
CDR3: CASIQIDRGDEQYF

J: TRBJ1-2
V: TRBV14
CDR3: CASSQEEGYGYTF

J: TRBJ1-1
V: TRBV5-1
CDR3: CASGAEDLNTEAFF

J: TRBJ1-1
V: TRBV27
CDR3: CASSLFISGDAFF